This record looks at one T cell receptor (beta chain) sequence and its context. Its antigen is as yet unknown. Between the trimmed V and J ends, which lost 0 bases and 5 bases, there was a span of 13 bases. The CDR3 contains 15 residues. Looked up from germline, CDR1 is MNHEY and CDR2 is SVGAGI. This record belongs to a study of CD8 T cells in Susac syndrome. Study-wide findings and caveats: As the study acknowledged, the number of individuals in its TCR sequencing and HLA analysis was relatively small.

A quantity of about 0.5 to 1 ug RNA underwent reverse transcription using random hexamers. TCRdb re-called the immunoSEQ multiplex PCR reads with MiXCR, one entry per CDR3 protein. The profile shows about 23,000 distinct CDR3 sequences, around 93% of them singletons. The material sequenced was CD8+ T cells from PBMCs. This sequence joins TRBV6-5 and TRBJ1-1; D remains ambiguous. The receptor comes from a human donor with Susac syndrome. The CDR3 here is CASSYSLQRGTEAFF. CDR3 DNA sequence: TGTGCCAGCAGTTACTCGCTTCAGCGTGGGACTGAAGCTTTCTTT.